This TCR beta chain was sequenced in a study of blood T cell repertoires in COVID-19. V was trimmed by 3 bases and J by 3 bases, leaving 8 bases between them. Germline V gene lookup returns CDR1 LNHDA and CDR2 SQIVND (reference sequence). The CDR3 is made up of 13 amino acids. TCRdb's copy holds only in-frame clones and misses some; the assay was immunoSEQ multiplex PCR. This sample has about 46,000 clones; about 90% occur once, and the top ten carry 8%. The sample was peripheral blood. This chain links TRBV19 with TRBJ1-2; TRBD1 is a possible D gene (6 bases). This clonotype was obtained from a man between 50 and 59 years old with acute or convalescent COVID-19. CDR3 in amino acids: CASSIRTDYGYTF. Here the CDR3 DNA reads TGTGCCAGTAGTATCCGGACAGACTATGGCTACACCTTC.